The clone carrying this TCR beta chain showed up just a few times. The target antigen is unknown. This specimen belongs to a study of T cells in Graves' hyperthyroidism and ophthalmopathy. About the study: Peripheral blood samples were taken at initial diagnosis, prior to any treatment. Findings and caveats of the study: The model foresaw ophthalmopathy a median roughly 6 months prior to onset.

V trimming: 6 bases; J trimming: 5 bases; junction bases outside the gene matches: 13. Germline V gives CDR1 ENHRY, CDR2 SYGVKD. The length of the CDR3 is 16 residues. Graves' hyperthyroidism was deemed stable absent ophthalmopathy progression within 18 months. In making diagnoses, clinical symptoms, serum thyroxine and TRAb, thyroid ultrasound and orbital computed tomography were all used. The TCR beta CDR3 regions underwent amplification using RNA transcripts as the source. Using the HTBI primer set, a first-round RT-PCR was run on the TCR CDR3. TCRdb passed the multiplex PCR reads through MiXCR, listing each CDR3 protein once. This sample yields around 720,000 distinct CDR3 sequences, of which roughly a third are seen a single time; about a third belongs to the top ten.

The chain employs TRBV10-3 and TRBJ2-5; 9 nucleotides line up with TRBD1. The specimen sequenced was blood. The sequence was obtained from a woman aged 35 to 49 with Graves' hyperthyroidism. CDR3 in DNA: TGTGCCATCAGCACTATCCCCGGGACAGGGACGGAGACCCAGTACTTC. This sequence encodes CAISTIPGTGTETQYF.